Below are 5 T cell receptor beta chains sequenced from a single sample in a study of T cells in Graves' hyperthyroidism and ophthalmopathy. TCR beta CDR3 regions were amplified from RNA transcripts. The HTBI primer set served for first-round RT-PCR of the TCR CDR3. TCRdb reanalysed the multiplex PCR reads using MiXCR and keeps one entry per CDR3 protein. The table lists 380,000 or so distinct CDR3 sequences, 13% of them singletons. Specimen: blood. These receptors originate from a man aged 25-45 years with Graves' hyperthyroidism that later progressed to Graves' ophthalmopathy.

This clonotype has at least ten counts. This chain joins TRBV12-3 or TRBV12-4 and TRBJ1-5; 8 nucleotides match TRBD1. There are 20 residues in the CDR3. V lost 4 bases to trimming and J lost 0 bases; unmatched junction nucleotides: 17. The CDR3 DNA is TGTGCCAGCAGTTCAAAACCCACCTTCCGGGACAGGCATAGCAATCAGCCCCAGCATTTT. Residues: CASSSKPTFRDRHSNQPQHF.

Turning to this clonotype: This could be a read error, since a much larger clone is one nucleotide away. The chain carries TRBV27 and TRBJ2-1, with D possibly TRBD2 on 5 matching bases. The CDR3 contains 15 residues. Per the germline V gene, CDR1 is MNHEY and CDR2 is SMNVEV (reference sequence). In DNA, the CDR3 is TGTGCCAGCAGTTCCCCTAGAGGGCCCTACAGTGAGCAGTTCTTC. Translating gives CASSSPRGPYSEQFF.

This clonotype was seen at least ten times. The chain carries TRBV12-3 or TRBV12-4 and TRBJ1-3, with D tentatively TRBD1 (6 bases). V lost 7 bases, J lost 0 bases, and 10 bases lay in between. The CDR3 totals 14 residues. The CDR3 loop is CASKQGDSGNTIYF. The CDR3 DNA is TGTGCCAGCAAACAGGGAGACTCTGGAAACACCATATATTTT.

With respect to this clonotype: This may come from a read error, since a much larger clone is one base off. V usage is TRBV18 and J usage is TRBJ1-2; D is uncertain. This CDR3 is 16 amino acids long. Germline V gene sequence: CDR1 KGHSH, CDR2 LQKENI. V was shortened by 3 bases and J by 2 bases, with 16 bases between the two germline ends. CDR3 sequence: CASSPRVFPDNYGYTF. The CDR3 DNA follows: TGTGCCAGCTCACCCCGGGTCTTTCCTGACAACTATGGCTACACCTTC.

As for this clonotype: A read error may explain this, as a much larger clone is one base away. The V call is TRBV19, the J call TRBJ1-5, with D unresolved. Germline CDR1 LNHDA, CDR2 SQIVND (reference sequence). This CDR3 contains 12 residues. CDR3 in amino acids: CVSSIRNQPQHF. CDR3 DNA: TGTGTCAGTAGCATTCGCAATCAGCCCCAGCATTTT.